A single sample is the source of the 27 T cell receptor beta chains below, sequenced in a study of lymphopenia after photon versus proton radiotherapy. Sequencing was performed with immunoSEQ multiplex PCR; in TCRdb, only in-frame clones are kept and a portion is missing. The sample consists of roughly 26,000 clones, over 65% of them appearing once. This sample comprised peripheral blood, obtained from a patient treated with photon-based radiotherapy. Every receptor here comes from a man aged 35-49 years with gastric cancer.

The genes are TRBV19 and TRBJ1-2; D remains unclear. CDR3 length: 14 amino acids. Trimming removed 3 bases at V and 6 bases at J, with 14 bases between. Germline V gene lookup returns CDR1 LNHDA and CDR2 SQIVND (reference sequence). Here the CDR3 reads CASSMSWSLDGYTF. The CDR3 nucleotides read TGTGCCAGTAGTATGAGTTGGAGTTTGGATGGCTACACCTTC.

This clone has more than one count but fewer than ten. The chain is built from TRBV4-1 and TRBJ1-5, with a tentative D call TRBD1 (6 bases). Trimming stripped 3 bases from V and 4 bases from J, with 13 bases between. The CDR3 consists of 15 residues. Germline assignment: CDR1 MGHRA and CDR2 YSYEKL. The CDR3 reads CASSQGPGANQPQHF. CDR3 nucleotide sequence: TGCGCCAGCAGCCAGGGACCGGGGGCGAATCAGCCCCAGCATTTT.

The chain employs TRBV21-1 and TRBJ2-1. TRBV21-1 is assigned pseudogene status. The length of the CDR3 is 15 residues. CDR3 bases: TGTGCCAGCAGCAACTCGGACCGAGGACGCCATGGGCAGTTCTTC. Translating gives CASSNSDRGRHGQFF.

V and J are TRBV7-8 and TRBJ2-7, with 7 bases that match TRBD1. Trimming removed 0 bases from V and 6 bases from J; junction bases left unmatched: 14. The CDR3 is 17 residues long. Germline lookup yields CDR1 SGHVS and CDR2 FQNEAQ. The CDR3 reads CASSLASGGDRVSEQYF. The CDR3 DNA sequence: TGTGCCAGCAGCTTAGCGAGCGGCGGAGACAGGGTGAGCGAGCAGTACTTC.

The rearrangement joins TRBV11-2 to TRBJ1-1, with D possibly TRBD1 on 5 matching bases. Germline V gene lookup returns CDR1 SGHAT and CDR2 FQNNGV. CDR3 length: 15 amino acids. V lost 1 base, J lost 3 bases, and 12 bases lay in between. The DNA of the CDR3 is TGTGCCAGCAGCTTAGGGTTCGGGGCACACACTGAAGCTTTCTTT. It codes for CASSLGFGAHTEAFF.

The chain carries TRBV27 and TRBJ1-6, with no clear D. Germline CDR1 MNHEY, CDR2 SMNVEV (reference sequence). The CDR3 loop spans 16 amino acids. V lost 3 bases, J lost 4 bases, and 13 bases lay in between. The CDR3 DNA follows: TGTGCCAGCAGTTTCACGGGTGGCATATATAATTCACCCCTCCACTTT. It is translated as CASSFTGGIYNSPLHF.

J is TRBJ2-6 and V is TRBV19, with 10 nucleotides matching TRBD1. The CDR3 contains 17 residues. With 4 bases clipped from V and 1 base from J, the junction kept 4 bases outside the gene matches. Germline V lookup: CDR1 LNHDA, CDR2 SQIVND (reference sequence). The CDR3 loop is CASSTGTGVSGANVLTF. In DNA, the CDR3 is TGTGCCAGTAGTACCGGGACAGGGGTTTCTGGGGCCAACGTCCTGACTTTC.

The V gene is TRBV13, the J gene TRBJ1-3; 9 bases line up with TRBD1. Germline V gene lookup returns CDR1 PRHDT and CDR2 FYEKMQ (reference sequence). This CDR3 contains 15 residues. With 6 bases clipped from V and 4 bases from J, the junction kept 7 bases outside the gene matches. The CDR3 sequence: CASRNSGTGGNTIYF. The CDR3, as DNA: TGTGCCAGCAGAAACTCCGGGACAGGGGGAAACACCATATATTTT.

The J gene is TRBJ1-5, the V gene TRBV29-1; D gene ambiguous. Germline CDR1 and CDR2: SQVTM and ANQGSEA. The length of the CDR3 is 13 residues. V was cut by 4 bases and J by 0 bases, with 7 bases left in between. In DNA, the CDR3 is TGCAGCGTTGCTGGCGGTAGCAATCAGCCCCAGCATTTT. Its translation is CSVAGGSNQPQHF. Drawing the rest from reference TRBV29-1 and TRBJ1-5, the complete variable domain is SAVISQKPSRDICQRGTSLTIQCQVDSQVTMMFWYRQQPGQSLTLIATANQGSEATYESGFVIDKFPISRPNLTFSTLTVSNMSPEDSSIYLCSVAGGSNQPQHFGDGTRLSIL.

The chain is built from TRBV18 and TRBJ1-6; no clear D. The CDR3 loop spans 15 amino acids. V was trimmed by 4 bases and J by 7 bases, leaving 14 bases between them. The V gene's germline CDR1 is KGHSH and CDR2 LQKENI. The CDR3 nucleotides are TGTGCCAGCTCACGTACTACTCAGAACAATTCACCCCTCCACTTT. Encoded protein: CASSRTTQNNSPLHF.

The chain uses TRBV4-2 and TRBJ1-2; D possibly corresponds to TRBD1 (6 bases). Germline V lookup: CDR1 LGHNA, CDR2 YNFKEQ. This CDR3 is built from 13 residues. The V gene lost 1 base and the J gene lost 7 bases, with 10 bases spanning the gap. The CDR3 DNA reads TGTGCCAGCAGCCAAGGACAGGAAAGTGGCTACACCTTC. Amino acid sequence: CASSQGQESGYTF.

The rearrangement links TRBV6-5 to TRBJ1-1; maybe TRBD1 (5 bases). The CDR3 sequence is 14 residues long. V was pared by 2 bases and J by 1 base, with 8 bases between. Germline CDR1 is MNHEY and CDR2 is SVGAGI. CDR3 nucleotide sequence: TGTGCCAGCAGTTACAGGGGCGGGAACACTGAAGCTTTCTTT. Amino acids: CASSYRGGNTEAFF.

This clone appeared a few times. The chain carries TRBV5-1 and TRBJ1-4, with 9 bases lining up with TRBD1. The CDR3 is 15 amino acids. CDR1 is SGHRS and CDR2 is YFSETQ in the germline V gene. J was trimmed by 8 bases and V by 3 bases; bases with no gene match: 8. The CDR3 sequence is CASSSGGQGREKLFF. The CDR3 DNA is TGCGCCAGCAGCTCAGGGGGACAGGGCAGAGAAAAACTGTTTTTT.

This CDR3 is CASSETWGRSNEKLFF. CDR3 coding DNA: TGTGCCAGCAGTGAAACTTGGGGTCGGTCTAATGAAAAACTGTTTTTT. The chain recombines TRBV6-1 with TRBJ1-4; D is unclear. The CDR3 contains 16 residues. Germline values: CDR1 MNHNS, CDR2 SASEGT. Trimming took 2 bases from V and 3 from J, leaving 13 bases between them.

The chain combines TRBV5-1 with TRBJ1-1; D is possibly TRBD1 (5 bases). The CDR3 is 15 residues long. The germline V gene encodes CDR1 SGHRS and CDR2 YFSETQ. V was cut by 1 base and J by 4 bases, with 14 bases left in between. CDR3 protein: CASSLRAGAGTEAFF. The DNA of the CDR3 is TGCGCCAGCAGCTTGAGGGCCGGGGCTGGCACTGAAGCTTTCTTT.

This chain uses TRBV7-2 with TRBJ2-5; possible D gene TRBD1, 6 bases. The DNA end is a closer match to TRBJ2-7, so the J assignment may be wrong. Per the germline V gene, CDR1 is SGHTA and CDR2 is FQGNSA. The CDR3 is made up of 14 amino acids. The DNA for the CDR3 is TGTGCCAGCAGTTCTGACAGGAGCACCTACGAGCAGTACTTC. It translates to CASSSDRSTYEQYF.

The chain couples TRBV2 to TRBJ2-7, with TRBD1 matching 9 bases. This CDR3 comprises 15 residues. Germline loops: CDR1 SNHLY, CDR2 FYNNEI. With 8 bases clipped from V and 4 bases from J, the junction kept 12 bases outside the gene matches. CDR3 protein: CASLGSGTGSYEQYF. CDR3 sequence (DNA): TGTGCCAGCTTGGGCTCCGGGACAGGGTCGTACGAGCAGTACTTC.

The chain has TRBV27 and TRBJ1-5, with D maybe TRBD1 (6 bases). The CDR3 is 13 amino acids. Trimming left V 5 bases short and J 7 bases short, with 12 bases between. In germline, CDR1 is MNHEY, CDR2 SMNVEV (reference sequence). CDR3 residues: CASSLTGLQPQHF. The CDR3 DNA is TGTGCCAGCAGTCTGACAGGCCTACAGCCCCAGCATTTT.

This clone was seen a handful of times. The chain links TRBV6-6 to TRBJ1-5; D is unresolved. V lost 6 bases to trimming and J lost 4 bases, with 16 bases between them. Germline-derived CDR1 and CDR2 are MNHNY and SVGAGI (reference sequence). The CDR3 runs 15 residues. The CDR3 DNA reads as TGTGCCAGCAGCCAACGTATGGCCGTAAATCAGCCCCAGCATTTT. This sequence encodes CASSQRMAVNQPQHF.

The chain has TRBV19 and TRBJ2-3; D unclear. This CDR3 spans 16 amino acids. Per the germline V gene, CDR1 is LNHDA and CDR2 is SQIVND (reference sequence). V shed 5 bases and J shed 0 bases, with 15 bases lying between them. The CDR3, as DNA: TGTGCCAGTAGTGGAGACACGCACCCTAGCACAGATACGCAGTATTTT. It is translated as CASSGDTHPSTDTQYF.

The chain links TRBV15 to TRBJ1-1; maybe TRBD1 (5 bases). Germline CDR1 reads LNHNV; CDR2 reads YYDKDF (reference sequence). The CDR3 consists of 19 residues. V lost 0 bases and J 0 bases, leaving 20 bases between the germline ends. The CDR3 bases are TGTGCCACCAGCAGAGATCGTGGACACAACACTAAGGTGAACACTGAAGCTTTCTTT. The encoded protein is CATSRDRGHNTKVNTEAFF.

This clone was detected only a few times. The rearrangement uses TRBV27 and TRBJ2-1, with 11 nucleotides matching TRBD2. Unmatched junction bases numbered 11, after V lost 6 bases and J lost 10 bases. Germline V gene sequence: CDR1 MNHEY, CDR2 SMNVEV (reference sequence). This CDR3 contains 15 residues. DNA of the CDR3: TGTGCCAGCAGCCTCCTAGCGGGGGGTTCAGGGGAGCAGTTCTTC. Protein sequence: CASSLLAGGSGEQFF.

This clone was found a few times. V gene TRBV5-1 combines with J gene TRBJ2-1; perhaps TRBD1 as D (7 bases). The CDR3 is made up of 15 amino acids. CDR1 and CDR2 (germline): SGHRS, YFSETQ. V was trimmed by 0 bases and J by 4 bases, leaving 11 bases between them. The CDR3 here is CASSLVEGAYNEQFF. CDR3 in DNA: TGCGCCAGCAGCTTGGTGGAGGGGGCGTACAATGAGCAGTTCTTC.

The gene calls are TRBV30 and TRBJ2-7; D not certain. The V end was cut by 4 bases, the J end by 0 bases, with 7 bases between. Germline V gene data show CDR1 as GTSNPN and CDR2 as SVGIG (reference sequence). The CDR3 is 12 residues long. CDR3 protein: CAWTVSSYEQYF. The CDR3 coding sequence is TGTGCCTGGACAGTCAGCTCCTACGAGCAGTACTTC. The whole variable domain, remainder taken from reference TRBV30 and TRBJ2-7, is SQTIHQWPATLVQPVGSPLSLECTVEGTSNPNLYWYRQAAGRGLQLLFYSVGIGQISSEVPQNLSASRPQDRQFILSSKKLLLSDSGFYLCAWTVSSYEQYFGPGTRLTVT.

The CDR3 loop is CASRGSGANVLTF. In DNA form, the CDR3 reads TGTGCCAGCAGAGGATCTGGGGCCAACGTCCTGACTTTC. The chain is built from TRBV6-4 and TRBJ2-6; unclear D gene. The CDR3 has 13 amino acids. The V gene lost 6 bases and the J gene lost 1 base, with 4 bases spanning the gap. The germline V gene has CDR1 MRHNA and CDR2 SNTAGT.

The rearrangement joins TRBV11-3 to TRBJ2-7; 8 bases are shared with TRBD1. Germline V gene sequence: CDR1 SGHNT, CDR2 YENEEA. CDR3 length: 12 amino acids. The V gene end was trimmed by 8 bases and the J gene end by 6 bases; junction bases not matched to a gene: 6. The CDR3 DNA is TGTGCCAGCGCCAGACAGGGGAGCGAGCAGTACTTC. Its translation: CASARQGSEQYF.

The J gene is TRBJ1-2, the V gene TRBV6-4, with D possibly TRBD1 on 5 matching bases. The germline gives CDR1 MRHNA, CDR2 SNTAGT. The CDR3 has 14 residues. V shed 7 bases and J shed 4 bases, with 16 bases lying between them. CDR3 loop: CASTPEAGSYGYTF. CDR3 DNA: TGTGCCAGCACCCCCGAGGCAGGGAGCTATGGCTACACCTTC.